The 5 T cell receptor beta chains in this list originate from one sample, sequenced in a study of T cells in Graves' hyperthyroidism and ophthalmopathy. Amplification of TCR beta CDR3 regions used RNA as the template. A set of HTBI primers served as the primers for a first-round RT-PCR of the TCR CDR3. TCRdb re-derived calls from the multiplex PCR reads in MiXCR, one entry per CDR3 protein. Among 700,000 to 850,000 distinct CDR3 sequences listed, about 35% were seen once. The sequenced sample was blood. These receptors were collected from a woman between 40 and 50 years old with Graves' hyperthyroidism.

This clonotype was observed at least ten times. The chain has TRBV2 and TRBJ2-2; 7 bases are shared with TRBD1. The V gene's germline CDR1 is SNHLY and CDR2 FYNNEI. CDR3 length: 13 amino acids. The trim removed 6 bases at V and 4 bases at J, leaving 2 bases unmatched. The CDR3 DNA follows: TGTGCCAGCAGGGGACAGTCCACCGGGGAGCTGTTTTTT. Amino acids: CASRGQSTGELFF.

This chain joins TRBV15 and TRBJ1-5, with no clear D. The CDR3 loop spans 13 amino acids. Trimming removed 5 bases from V and 10 bases from J, with 15 bases in between. Germline values: CDR1 LNHNV, CDR2 YYDKDF (reference sequence). The CDR3 region is CATSSEFGSPQHF. The CDR3 region has the DNA TGTGCCACCAGCTCAGAGTTTGGTTCACCCCAGCATTTT.

This clonotype was counted many times. The chain combines TRBV20-1 with TRBJ2-5; D perhaps matches TRBD2 (6 bases). The V end was cut by 6 bases, the J end by 5 bases, with 16 bases between. The V gene's germline CDR1 is DFQATT and CDR2 SNEGSKA (reference sequence). The CDR3 is 13 residues long. The CDR3 protein is CSATPGGKETQYF. CDR3 bases: TGCAGTGCGACTCCTGGGGGGAAGGAGACCCAGTACTTC.

The rearrangement uses TRBV20-1 and TRBJ2-7; 8 bases match TRBD2. V lost 6 bases and J lost 2; bases outside the gene matches: 9. This CDR3 contains 14 residues. Germline V gene data show CDR1 as DFQATT and CDR2 as SNEGSKA (reference sequence). The CDR3 DNA follows: TGCAGTGCCCCCTCGGCGGGAGGAGCCTACGAGCAGTACTTC. This encodes CSAPSAGGAYEQYF.

The chain employs TRBV29-1 and TRBJ2-5; no clear D gene. The CDR3 extends over 13 amino acids. Per the germline V gene, CDR1 is SQVTM and CDR2 is ANQGSEA. Trimming left V 4 bases short and J 5 bases short, with 14 bases between. The CDR3 sequence is CSVGAEAFETQYF. CDR3 coding DNA: TGCAGCGTTGGAGCTGAGGCGTTCGAGACCCAGTACTTC.